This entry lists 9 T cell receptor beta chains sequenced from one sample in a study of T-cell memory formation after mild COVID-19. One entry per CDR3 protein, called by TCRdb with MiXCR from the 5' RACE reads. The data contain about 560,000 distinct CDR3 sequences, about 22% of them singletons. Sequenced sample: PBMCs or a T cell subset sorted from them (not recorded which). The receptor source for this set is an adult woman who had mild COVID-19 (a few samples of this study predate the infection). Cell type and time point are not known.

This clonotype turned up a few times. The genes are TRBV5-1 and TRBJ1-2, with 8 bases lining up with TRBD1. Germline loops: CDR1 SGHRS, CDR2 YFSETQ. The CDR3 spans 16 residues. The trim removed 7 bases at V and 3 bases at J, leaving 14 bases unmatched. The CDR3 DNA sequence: TGCGCCAGCTCCCCCGGGACAGGAGCGACCTACTATGGCTACACCTTC. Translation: CASSPGTGATYYGYTF.

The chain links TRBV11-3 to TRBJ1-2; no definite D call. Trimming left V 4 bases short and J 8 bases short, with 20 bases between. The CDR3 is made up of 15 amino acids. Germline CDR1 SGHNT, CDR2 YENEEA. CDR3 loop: CASSSLSGSGGGYTF. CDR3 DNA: TGTGCCAGCAGCTCCCTTAGCGGGTCGGGCGGCGGCTACACCTTC.

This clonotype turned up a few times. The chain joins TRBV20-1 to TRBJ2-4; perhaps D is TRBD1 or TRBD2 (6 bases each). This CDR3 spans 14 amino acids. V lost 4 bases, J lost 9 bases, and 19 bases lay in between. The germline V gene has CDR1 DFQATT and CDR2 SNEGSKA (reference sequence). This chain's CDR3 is CSAKAGGRGGIQYF. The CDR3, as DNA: TGCAGTGCTAAGGCCGGGGGCCGGGGCGGCATTCAGTACTTC.

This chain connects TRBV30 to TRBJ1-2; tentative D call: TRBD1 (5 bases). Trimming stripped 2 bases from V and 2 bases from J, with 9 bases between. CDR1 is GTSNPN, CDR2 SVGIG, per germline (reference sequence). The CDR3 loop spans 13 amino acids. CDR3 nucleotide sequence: TGTGCCTGGAGTCGGACATCAAACTATGGCTACACCTTC. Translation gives CAWSRTSNYGYTF. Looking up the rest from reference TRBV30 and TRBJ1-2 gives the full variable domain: SQTIHQWPATLVQPVGSPLSLECTVEGTSNPNLYWYRQAAGRGLQLLFYSVGIGQISSEVPQNLSASRPQDRQFILSSKKLLLSDSGFYLCAWSRTSNYGYTFGSGTRLTVV.

Here the CDR3 reads CASSLGEGELFF. CDR3 DNA: TGCGCCAGCAGCTTGGGAGAAGGGGAGCTGTTTTTT. The chain combines TRBV5-1 with TRBJ2-2; D unclear. Germline-derived CDR1 and CDR2 are SGHRS and YFSETQ. V lost 0 bases and J lost 8, with 5 bases in between. The CDR3 covers 12 residues.

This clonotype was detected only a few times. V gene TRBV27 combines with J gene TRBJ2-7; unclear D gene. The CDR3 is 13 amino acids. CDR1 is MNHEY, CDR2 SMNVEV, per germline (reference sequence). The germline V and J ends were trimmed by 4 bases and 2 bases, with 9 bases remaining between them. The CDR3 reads CASSYSATYEQYF. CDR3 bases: TGTGCCAGCAGTTATTCCGCAACCTACGAGCAGTACTTC.

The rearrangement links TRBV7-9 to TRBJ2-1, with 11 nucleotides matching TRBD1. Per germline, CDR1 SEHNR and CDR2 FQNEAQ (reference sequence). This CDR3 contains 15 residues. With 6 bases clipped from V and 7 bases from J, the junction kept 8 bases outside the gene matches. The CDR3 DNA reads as TGTGCCAGCAGGCAACCGGGACAGGGGGTTAATGAGCAGTTCTTC. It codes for CASRQPGQGVNEQFF. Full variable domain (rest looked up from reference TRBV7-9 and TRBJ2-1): DTGVSQNPRHKITKRGQNVTFRCDPISEHNRLYWYRQTLGQGPEFLTYFQNEAQLEKSRLLSDRFSAERPKGSFSTLEIQRTEQGDSAMYLCASRQPGQGVNEQFFGPGTRLTVL.

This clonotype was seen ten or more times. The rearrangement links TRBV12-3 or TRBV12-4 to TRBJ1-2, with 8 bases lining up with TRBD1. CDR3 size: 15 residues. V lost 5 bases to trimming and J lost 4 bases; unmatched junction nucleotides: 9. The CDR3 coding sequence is TGTGCCAGCAGTCCTTTCCCAACAGGGGGCTATGGCTACACCTTC. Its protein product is CASSPFPTGGYGYTF.

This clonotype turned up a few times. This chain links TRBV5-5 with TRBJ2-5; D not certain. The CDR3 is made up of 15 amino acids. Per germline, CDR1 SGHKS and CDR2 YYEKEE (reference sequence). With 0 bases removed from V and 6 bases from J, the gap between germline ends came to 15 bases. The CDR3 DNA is TGTGCCAGCAGCTTGGCCACTGGAAGTTATCAGACCCAGTACTTC. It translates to CASSLATGSYQTQYF.